The 22 T cell receptor beta chains below were found in one sample sequenced in a study of T cells in Graves' hyperthyroidism and ophthalmopathy. Amplified TCR beta CDR3 regions derived from RNA transcripts. First-round RT-PCR with HTBI primers amplified the TCR CDR3 region. Each CDR3 protein is one row after TCRdb ran MiXCR on the multiplex PCR reads. The sample records about 840,000 distinct CDR3 sequences, more than 30% being singletons. The sample was blood. The source of these receptors is a man between 18 and 29 years old with Graves' hyperthyroidism.

This clonotype appeared a few times. The chain is built from TRBV5-6 and TRBJ2-7; D unclear. The V gene lost 2 bases and the J gene lost 4 bases, with 10 bases spanning the gap. There are 13 residues in the CDR3. Germline CDR1 reads SGHDT; CDR2 reads YYEEEE. The DNA for the CDR3 is TGTGCCAGCAGCTTATCTCGGATTTACGAGCAGTACTTC. It yields the protein CASSLSRIYEQYF.

This clonotype was observed a handful of times. The rearrangement uses TRBV7-9 and TRBJ1-1; TRBD1 matches 9 bases. The CDR3 sequence is 16 residues long. Trimming cost V 5 bases and J 4 bases; bases outside gene matches: 11. Germline V gives CDR1 SEHNR, CDR2 FQNEAQ (reference sequence). In nucleotides, the CDR3 is TGTGCCAGCAGCCCTACCCGGGGACAGGGAAGCACTGAAGCTTTCTTT. Residues: CASSPTRGQGSTEAFF.

The chain recombines TRBV10-1 with TRBJ2-7; D not certain. CDR3 length: 11 residues. The germline V gene encodes CDR1 WNHNN and CDR2 SYGVQD (reference sequence). Trimming removed 4 bases from V and 7 bases from J, with 8 bases in between. The CDR3 nucleotides read TGCGCCAGCAGTGGGGTAAGGGAGCAGTACTTC. This gives the protein CASSGVREQYF.

This clonotype was recorded once. This rearrangement joins TRBV3-1 to TRBJ1-1; the D is unclear. V was shortened by 2 bases and J by 6 bases, with 22 bases between the two germline ends. CDR3 length: 17 amino acids. Germline CDR1 LGHDT, CDR2 YNNKEL (reference sequence). CDR3 in DNA: TGTGCCAGCAGCCAAAGCATCACGAAAAGGACCTTCCCTGAAGCTTTCTTT. Its translation is CASSQSITKRTFPEAFF.

Notes on this clonotype: A much larger clone is a single base away; this may be a read error. The chain employs TRBV10-3 and TRBJ1-1; a possible D gene is TRBD1 (5 bases). Germline CDR1 reads ENHRY; CDR2 reads SYGVKD. Trimming pared 3 bases from V and 1 base from J, leaving 15 bases between. The CDR3 contains 16 residues. CDR3 protein: CAISDSDIDSNTEAFF. In DNA, the CDR3 is TGTGCCATCAGTGACTCGGACATCGATTCGAACACTGAAGCTTTCTTT.

Note on this clonotype: A much bigger clone sits one base away, suggesting this may be a read error. The CDR3 does not end in the conserved phenylalanine or tryptophan, so this is likely a read error. The chain employs TRBV19 and TRBJ1-1; D is ambiguous. Per germline, CDR1 LNHDA and CDR2 SQIVND (reference sequence). Trimming left V 9 bases short and J 5 bases short, with 16 bases between. The CDR3 sequence is 13 residues long. The CDR3 DNA follows: TGTGCCAGCCGGGCCTTCCCGGGGACTGAAGCTTTCTCT. As protein: CASRAFPGTEAFS.

This chain connects TRBV19 to TRBJ1-1; unclear D gene. The CDR3 runs 17 residues. Trimming took 5 bases from V and 1 from J, leaving 20 bases between them. The germline V gene encodes CDR1 LNHDA and CDR2 SQIVND (reference sequence). The CDR3 coding sequence is TGTGCCAGTAGTCAGTCCCACCGCCACGTTTCGAACACTGAAGCTTTCTTT. It is translated as CASSQSHRHVSNTEAFF. Supplemented by reference TRBV19 and TRBJ1-1, the full variable domain reads DGGITQSPKYLFRKEGQNVTLSCEQNLNHDAMYWYRQDPGQGLRLIYYSQIVNDFQKGDIAEGYSVSREKKESFPLTVTSAQKNPTAFYLCASSQSHRHVSNTEAFFGQGTRLTVV.

This clonotype was recorded a few times. V is TRBV6-5 and J is TRBJ1-1, with D perhaps TRBD1 (5 bases). The V end lost 6 bases, the J end lost 5 bases, and 16 bases lay between the germline ends. The CDR3 sequence is 14 residues long. The germline V gene has CDR1 MNHEY and CDR2 SVGAGI. The CDR3 is CASSPGRPGTEAFF. The CDR3 DNA reads as TGTGCCAGCAGCCCCGGACGACCAGGGACTGAAGCTTTCTTT.

The V call is TRBV7-9, the J call TRBJ2-6; D is undetermined. Looked up from germline, CDR1 is SEHNR and CDR2 is FQNEAQ (reference sequence). V was shortened by 1 base and J by 0 bases, with 19 bases between the two germline ends. The length of the CDR3 is 20 residues. CDR3 protein: CASSLGHQGRILSGANVLTF. The CDR3 region has the DNA TGTGCCAGCAGCTTAGGCCATCAAGGAAGGATCCTCTCTGGGGCCAACGTCCTGACTTTC.

The chain joins TRBV5-1 to TRBJ1-1, with TRBD1 as a possible D gene (6 bases). The germline gives CDR1 SGHRS, CDR2 YFSETQ. V was pared by 4 bases and J by 0 bases, with 16 bases between. CDR3 length: 16 amino acids. The CDR3 here is CASSTGTPRMNTEAFF. CDR3 sequence (DNA): TGCGCCAGCAGCACCGGGACACCACGCATGAACACTGAAGCTTTCTTT.

V and J are TRBV19 and TRBJ1-1, with 7 bases aligning to TRBD1. CDR3 length equals 14 residues. Germline V gene data show CDR1 as LNHDA and CDR2 as SQIVND (reference sequence). The ends lost 8 bases at V and 0 bases at J; junction bases unmatched: 6. The CDR3 region is CASATGTVNTEAFF. The DNA for the CDR3 is TGTGCCAGTGCGACCGGGACAGTGAACACTGAAGCTTTCTTT. Full variable domain (outside the CDR3, taken from reference TRBV19 and TRBJ1-1): DGGITQSPKYLFRKEGQNVTLSCEQNLNHDAMYWYRQDPGQGLRLIYYSQIVNDFQKGDIAEGYSVSREKKESFPLTVTSAQKNPTAFYLCASATGTVNTEAFFGQGTRLTVV.

In its sample, this clonotype was seen a few times. The chain has TRBV12-3 or TRBV12-4 and TRBJ2-7, with a weak D call TRBD2 (6 bases). The CDR3 totals 13 residues. Trimming removed 10 bases at V and 2 bases at J, with 15 bases between. The DNA for the CDR3 is TGTGCCATCGGGGGATCCACTGCCTACGAGCAGTACTTC. It translates to CAIGGSTAYEQYF.

The CDR3 loop is CSARAPGMNTGELFF. CDR3 DNA sequence: TGCAGTGCTAGAGCCCCAGGGATGAACACCGGGGAGCTGTTTTTT. The chain has TRBV20-1 and TRBJ2-2; perhaps TRBD1 as D (5 bases). Germline values: CDR1 DFQATT, CDR2 SNEGSKA (reference sequence). The V gene lost 1 base and the J gene lost 1 base, with 10 bases spanning the gap. The CDR3 is 15 amino acids.

This chain joins TRBV11-2 and TRBJ2-5, with 12 bases matching TRBD2. Per germline, CDR1 SGHAT and CDR2 FQNNGV. The CDR3 length is 18 residues. V shed 5 bases, J shed 4 bases, and the junction held 14 bases outside the gene matches. The CDR3 sequence is CASSPTRLAGAQGETQYF. The CDR3 DNA reads TGTGCCAGCAGCCCAACCAGACTAGCGGGGGCCCAGGGAGAGACCCAGTACTTC. Looking up the rest from reference TRBV11-2 and TRBJ2-5 gives the full variable domain: EAGVAQSPRYKIIEKRQSVAFWCNPISGHATLYWYQQILGQGPKLLIQFQNNGVVDDSQLPKDRFSAERLKGVDSTLKIQPAKLEDSAVYLCASSPTRLAGAQGETQYFGPGTRLLVL.

This clonotype came up many times. The gene calls are TRBV6-5 and TRBJ1-6; the match to TRBD1 covers 9 bases. Germline V lookup: CDR1 MNHEY, CDR2 SVGAGI. The CDR3 runs 14 residues. V trimming: 2 bases; J trimming: 9 bases; junction bases outside the gene matches: 2. The CDR3 DNA follows: TGTGCCAGCAGTTACACAGGGGGCTTTTCACCCCTCCACTTT. Encoded protein: CASSYTGGFSPLHF.

Ten or more counts support this clonotype. The rearrangement joins TRBV9 to TRBJ2-7; 8 positions agree with TRBD1. The germline CDR1 and CDR2 sequences are SGDLS and YYNGEE. Losses at the gene ends were 5 bases for V and 3 bases for J; bases not matched to a gene: 10. CDR3 length: 15 residues. The CDR3 DNA sequence: TGTGCCAGCAGACCGGCAGGGACAGGCCACTACGAGCAGTACTTC. It specifies CASRPAGTGHYEQYF.

V usage is TRBV5-1 and J usage is TRBJ2-5, with a weak D call TRBD2 (5 bases). This CDR3 has 14 amino acids. In germline, CDR1 is SGHRS, CDR2 YFSETQ. V shed 0 bases and J shed 4 bases, with 10 bases lying between them. The CDR3 sequence: CASSLVARGETQYF. DNA of the CDR3: TGCGCCAGCAGCTTGGTGGCCCGGGGAGAGACCCAGTACTTC.

The CDR3 sequence: CAWRGSHLAQYF. The CDR3 nucleotides are TGTGCCTGGAGAGGGTCCCACCTAGCCCAGTACTTC. This rearrangement joins TRBV30 to TRBJ2-7; D might be TRBD2 (5 bases). This CDR3 comprises 12 residues. Trimming cost V 3 bases and J 10 bases, with 16 bases left between them. Per the germline V gene, CDR1 is GTSNPN and CDR2 is SVGIG (reference sequence). Full variable domain (outside the CDR3, taken from reference TRBV30 and TRBJ2-7): SQTIHQWPATLVQPVGSPLSLECTVEGTSNPNLYWYRQAAGRGLQLLFYSVGIGQISSEVPQNLSASRPQDRQFILSSKKLLLSDSGFYLCAWRGSHLAQYFGPGTRLTVT.

The genes are TRBV6-1 and TRBJ1-2; possibly TRBD1 for D (5 bases). The germline V gene encodes CDR1 MNHNS and CDR2 SASEGT. The CDR3 runs to 13 residues. V dropped 3 bases and J dropped 7 bases, with 12 bases sitting between them. The CDR3 region has the DNA TGTGCCAGCAGTGAGGCAGGGAGGGGTGGCTACACCTTC. This sequence encodes CASSEAGRGGYTF.

This clonotype was seen at least ten times. This chain links TRBV19 with TRBJ1-2; D perhaps matches TRBD1 (5 bases). Trimming pared 3 bases from V and 6 bases from J, leaving 8 bases between. This CDR3 is built from 12 residues. Germline CDR1 LNHDA, CDR2 SQIVND (reference sequence). CDR3 DNA sequence: TGTGCCAGTAGTATGCAGGGTAATGGCTACACCTTC. It codes for CASSMQGNGYTF.

On this clonotype itself: This likely comes from a read error, as the CDR3 has no conserved phenylalanine or tryptophan at its end. V gene TRBV19 combines with J gene TRBJ1-5; maybe TRBD1 (5 bases). Germline V gene lookup returns CDR1 LNHDA and CDR2 SQIVND (reference sequence). Deletions cut 3 bases from V and 1 base from J, with 10 bases between. CDR3 size: 15 residues. CDR3 amino acids: CASSIFGTSNQPQHL. In DNA form, the CDR3 reads TGTGCCAGTAGTATCTTCGGGACGAGCAATCAGCCCCAGCATCTT.

The chain couples TRBV25-1 to TRBJ1-6, with TRBD1 matching over 11 bases. The V segment lost 6 bases and the J segment 12 bases; nucleotides outside the gene matches: 4. From germline, CDR1 is MGHDK and CDR2 SYGVNS. This CDR3 contains 13 residues. CDR3 residues: CASSRTGGRPLHF. Here the CDR3 DNA reads TGTGCCAGCAGCCGGACAGGGGGCCGACCCCTCCACTTT.